Each of the 11 T cell receptor beta chains below was sequenced from the same sample in a study of Ad26.COV2.S vaccination and SARS-CoV-2 variants. Treatment specified: roughly 19 received Ad26.COV2.S at low or high dose, single or two shots; 5 received placebo; per-sample allocation not given. Sampling took place 63 days after the first vaccine or placebo injection. Generated by immunoSEQ multiplex PCR, the TCRdb table keeps only in-frame clones and is missing some. The table has about 370,000 clones, 89% seen once. The input for sequencing was peripheral blood, taken in a trial of Ad26.COV2.S vaccine versus placebo. The receptors derive from a person aged 18-65 years who received the Ad26.COV2.S COVID-19 vaccine or a placebo.

The chain has TRBV7-9 and TRBJ2-6; D possibly corresponds to TRBD1 (6 bases). Between the trimmed V and J ends, which lost 5 bases and 0 bases, there was a span of 20 bases. This CDR3 region has 19 residues. Germline loops: CDR1 SEHNR, CDR2 FQNEAQ (reference sequence). The CDR3 DNA sequence: TGTGCCAGCAGCCCAAACTTAAAAAACAGGGTCTCTGGGGCCAACGTCCTGACTTTC. This encodes CASSPNLKNRVSGANVLTF. Variable domain in full (rest from reference TRBV7-9 and TRBJ2-6): DTGVSQNPRHKITKRGQNVTFRCDPISEHNRLYWYRQTLGQGPEFLTYFQNEAQLEKSRLLSDRFSAERPKGSFSTLEIQRTEQGDSAMYLCASSPNLKNRVSGANVLTFGAGSRLTVL.

The gene calls are TRBV6-5 and TRBJ1-3, with 9 bases lining up with TRBD1. The germline CDR1 and CDR2 sequences are MNHEY and SVGAGI. With V trimmed by 6 bases and J by 4 bases, 7 bases remained unmatched. There are 15 residues in the CDR3. Here the CDR3 reads CASSFRTGVGNTIYF. CDR3 nucleotides: TGTGCCAGCAGCTTTAGGACAGGGGTCGGAAACACCATATATTTT.

The chain uses TRBV5-6 and TRBJ2-4, with 11 bases matching TRBD2. The CDR3 is 15 amino acids. CDR1 and CDR2 from the germline V gene are SGHDT and YYEEEE. V was clipped by 4 bases and J by 3 bases; unmatched bases: 3. The CDR3 bases are TGTGCCAGCAGCACACTAGCGGGAGTCAAAAACATTCAGTACTTC. Amino acid sequence: CASSTLAGVKNIQYF.

This sequence joins TRBV2 and TRBJ2-5; D uncertain. There are 13 residues in the CDR3. CDR1 and CDR2 from the germline V gene are SNHLY and FYNNEI. V lost 8 bases to trimming and J lost 0 bases, with 10 bases between them. CDR3 DNA: TGTGCCAGCCGTTCGACGGACCAAGAGACCCAGTACTTC. Protein product: CASRSTDQETQYF.

In its sample, this clone was seen once. The CDR3 spells CASSDSGTDYNEQFF. The CDR3 DNA reads as TGTGCCAGCAGTGACTCTGGGACAGACTACAATGAGCAGTTCTTC. This chain uses TRBV6-4 with TRBJ2-1, with 7 nucleotides matching TRBD1. The germline CDR1 and CDR2 sequences are MRHNA and SNTAGT. V shed 0 bases, J shed 3 bases, and the junction held 2 bases outside the gene matches. The CDR3 is made up of 15 amino acids.

V and J are TRBV28 and TRBJ1-2, with TRBD1 matching 9 bases. The CDR3 is 15 amino acids. The germline V gene has CDR1 MDHEN and CDR2 SYDVKM. Trimming removed 2 bases from V and 5 bases from J; junction bases left unmatched: 6. In DNA form, the CDR3 reads TGTGCCAGCAGTTTACCCCCGGGACAGGGTTATGGCTACACCTTC. This translates into CASSLPPGQGYGYTF.

The chain links TRBV5-1 to TRBJ2-3; tentatively, D is TRBD1 (5 bases). CDR3 length: 15 residues. The V end lost 2 bases, the J end lost 2 bases, and 12 bases lay between the germline ends. Germline CDR1 is SGHRS and CDR2 is YFSETQ. The CDR3 loop reads CASSFKGSSTDTQYF. CDR3 nucleotides: TGCGCCAGCAGCTTTAAGGGGTCTTCCACAGATACGCAGTATTTT.

The rearrangement joins TRBV6-5 to TRBJ2-1; 9 positions match TRBD2. The CDR3 has 13 residues. Germline V lookup: CDR1 MNHEY, CDR2 SVGAGI. V lost 6 bases to trimming and J lost 8 bases; unmatched junction nucleotides: 5. The CDR3 is CASSKREDDEQFF. In nucleotides, the CDR3 is TGTGCCAGCAGCAAGCGGGAGGACGATGAGCAGTTCTTC.

The genes are TRBV4-1 and TRBJ2-7, with D maybe TRBD1 (6 bases). In germline, CDR1 is MGHRA, CDR2 YSYEKL. V shed 4 bases and J shed 2 bases, with 12 bases lying between them. The CDR3 is 14 amino acids. CDR3 bases: TGCGCCAGCAGCCCCTCGGACAGTACCTACGAGCAGTACTTC. It translates to CASSPSDSTYEQYF.

The chain is built from TRBV3-1 (or the pseudogene TRBV3-2) and TRBJ2-3; no firm D call. This CDR3 has 14 amino acids. Trimming took off 4 bases at V and 2 bases at J, with 10 bases between the two ends. CDR1 is LGHDT, CDR2 YNNKEL, per germline (reference sequence). CDR3 bases: TGTGCCAGCAGCCTCACGGAGATCACAGATACGCAGTATTTT. The encoded protein is CASSLTEITDTQYF.

This chain links TRBV3-1 (or the pseudogene TRBV3-2) with TRBJ1-2; D might be TRBD1 (5 bases). V was pared by 3 bases and J by 2 bases, with 10 bases between. The germline V gene has CDR1 LGHDT and CDR2 YNNKEL (reference sequence). The CDR3 sequence is 14 residues long. For the CDR3, the DNA is TGTGCCAGCAGCCACGTACGGGACAACTATGGCTACACCTTC. Protein sequence: CASSHVRDNYGYTF.